This TCR beta chain was identified in a study of Graves' ophthalmopathy and Graves' hyperthyroidism. Study observations and caveats: Blood repertoires reportedly contained most expanded thyroid clonotypes above 0.001 frequency. From stable hyperthyroidism, ophthalmopathy was separated by a 13-signature model with just over 85% sensitivity and 75% to 84% specificity.

This clonotype has ten or more counts. Its antigen is still unknown. Ophthalmopathy-affected donors exhibited moderate-to-severe activity, CAS ≥3, NOSPECS ≥4, and duration under 3 months. Other autoimmune diseases, uncontrolled infections, pregnancy and lactation each led to patient exclusion. CDR3 length equals 14 residues. CDR1 and CDR2 (germline): SGHRS, YFSETQ. Trimming at V came to 7 bases and at J to 3 bases, leaving 9 bases not matched to a gene. The authors amplified TCR beta CDR3 regions from RNA transcripts. An initial RT-PCR round employing HTBI primers preceded a second-round multiplex PCR. Each CDR3 protein is one row after TCRdb ran MiXCR on the multiplex PCR reads. The data contain about half a million distinct CDR3 sequences, 13% to 15% of them singletons.

The source material was blood. The source of this sequence is a woman aged 25 to 39 with Graves' ophthalmopathy. J is TRBJ2-7 and V is TRBV5-1; TRBD2 agrees at 8 bases. Here the CDR3 reads CASAPGLGLYEQYF. The DNA of the CDR3 is TGCGCCAGCGCCCCGGGACTAGGACTCTACGAGCAGTACTTC.